This T cell receptor beta chain was captured by sequencing in a study of breast tumors, draining lymph nodes, adjacent tissues. The study's findings and limits: Findings are consistent with lymph node origin and intratumoral expansion of most tumor T cells. The lymph node origin of tumor T cells was framed as consistent with a hypothesis, not demonstrated. Tumor and nontumor repertoires were significantly more similar in luminal-like than in basal-like breast cancer.

The CDR3 consists of 12 residues. V gave up 6 bases and J gave up 6 bases, with 12 bases separating them. From germline, CDR1 is MNHNY and CDR2 SVGAGI (reference sequence). The lymph nodes were axillary draining lymph nodes from breast cancer patients. This clonotype was found many times. Its antigen is not known. TCRdb recomputed calls from the multiplex PCR reads with MiXCR, one row per CDR3 protein. Among over 130,000 distinct CDR3 sequences, approximately 32% were seen once, and the ten largest hold about 2.5%. The TCR comes from a female donor with breast cancer. Some clones in this sample may be carry-over from other donors' samples. Sequenced material: axillary lymph node tissue. The chain has TRBV6-6 and TRBJ2-7; D assignment may be TRBD1 or TRBD2 (6 bases each). CDR3 DNA: TGTGCCAGCAGAGGGGGGACCAGCGAGCAGTACTTC. Its protein product is CASRGGTSEQYF.